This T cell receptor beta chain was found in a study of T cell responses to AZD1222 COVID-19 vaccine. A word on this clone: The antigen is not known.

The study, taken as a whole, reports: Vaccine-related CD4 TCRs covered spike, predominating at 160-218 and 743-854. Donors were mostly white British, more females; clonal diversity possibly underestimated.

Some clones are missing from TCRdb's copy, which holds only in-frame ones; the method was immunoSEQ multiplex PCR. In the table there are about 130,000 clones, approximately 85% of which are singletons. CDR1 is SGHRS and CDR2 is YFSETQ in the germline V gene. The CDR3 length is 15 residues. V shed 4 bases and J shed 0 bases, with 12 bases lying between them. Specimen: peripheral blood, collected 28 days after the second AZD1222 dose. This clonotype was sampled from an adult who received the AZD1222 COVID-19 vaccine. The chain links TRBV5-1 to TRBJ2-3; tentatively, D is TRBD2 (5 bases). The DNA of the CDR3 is TGCGCCAGCAGCCCTGGACTGTCTAGCACAGATACGCAGTATTTT. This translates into CASSPGLSSTDTQYF.